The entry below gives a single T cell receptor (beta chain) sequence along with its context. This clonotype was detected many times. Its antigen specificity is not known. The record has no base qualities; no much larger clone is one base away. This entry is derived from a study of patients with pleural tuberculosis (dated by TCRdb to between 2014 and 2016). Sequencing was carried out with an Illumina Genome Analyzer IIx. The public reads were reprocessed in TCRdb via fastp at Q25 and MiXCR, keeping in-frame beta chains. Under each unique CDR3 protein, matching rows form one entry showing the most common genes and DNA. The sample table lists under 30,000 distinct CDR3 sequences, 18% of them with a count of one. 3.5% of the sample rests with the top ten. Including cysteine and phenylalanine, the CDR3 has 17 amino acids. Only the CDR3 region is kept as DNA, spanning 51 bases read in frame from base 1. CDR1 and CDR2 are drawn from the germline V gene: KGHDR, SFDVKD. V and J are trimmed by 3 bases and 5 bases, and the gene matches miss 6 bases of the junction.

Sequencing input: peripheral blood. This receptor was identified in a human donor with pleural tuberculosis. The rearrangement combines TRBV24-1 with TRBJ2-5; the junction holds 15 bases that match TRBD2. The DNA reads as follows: TGTGCCACCAGTGATATGGGACTAGCGGGGGGTCGGGAGACCCAGTACTTC. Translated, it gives CATSDMGLAGGRETQYF.